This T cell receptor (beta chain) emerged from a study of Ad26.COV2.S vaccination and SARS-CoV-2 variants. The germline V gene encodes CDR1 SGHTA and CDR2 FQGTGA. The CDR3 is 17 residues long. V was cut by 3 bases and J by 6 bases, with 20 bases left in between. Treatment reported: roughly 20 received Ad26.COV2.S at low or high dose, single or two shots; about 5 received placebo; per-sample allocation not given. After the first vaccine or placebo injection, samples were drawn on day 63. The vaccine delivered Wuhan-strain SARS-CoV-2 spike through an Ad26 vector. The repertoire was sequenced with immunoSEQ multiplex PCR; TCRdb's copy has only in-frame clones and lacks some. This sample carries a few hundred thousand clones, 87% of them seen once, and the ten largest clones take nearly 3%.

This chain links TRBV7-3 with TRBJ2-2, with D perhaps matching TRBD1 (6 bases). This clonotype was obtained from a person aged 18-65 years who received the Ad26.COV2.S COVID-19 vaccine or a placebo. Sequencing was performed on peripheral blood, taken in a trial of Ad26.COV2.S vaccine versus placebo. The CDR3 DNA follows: TGTGCCAGCAGCTTCCAGAGTCTCCAGGGGTCGGCCGGGGAGCTGTTTTTT. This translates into CASSFQSLQGSAGELFF.